This entry features one T cell receptor (beta chain) sequence. The record originates from a study of STAT5B mutations in CD4+ large granular lymphocyte leukemia. This CDR3 contains 16 residues. Germline V gene sequence: CDR1 SGDLS, CDR2 YYNGEE. With 4 bases clipped from V and 5 bases from J, the junction kept 6 bases outside the gene matches. Assay used: immunoSEQ multiplex PCR; TCRdb lists only in-frame clones, some missing. The sample comprises 25,000 to 35,000 clones, roughly four fifths of which are singletons, and roughly 0.31% rests with the top ten. This receptor was obtained from a human donor in good health. The chain links TRBV9 to TRBJ2-3; 14 bases align to TRBD2. What was sequenced was CD4+ T cells from blood buffy coats. The chain's CDR3 is CASSLGLAGGLDTQYF. The CDR3 DNA sequence: TGTGCCAGCAGCCTCGGACTAGCGGGAGGTTTAGATACGCAGTATTTT.